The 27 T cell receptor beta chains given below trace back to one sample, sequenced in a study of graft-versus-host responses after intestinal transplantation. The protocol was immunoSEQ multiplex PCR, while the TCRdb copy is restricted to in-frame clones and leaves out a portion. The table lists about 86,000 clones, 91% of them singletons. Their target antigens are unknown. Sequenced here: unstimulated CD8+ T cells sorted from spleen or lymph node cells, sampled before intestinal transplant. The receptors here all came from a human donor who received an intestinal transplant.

CDR3 sequence: CSVAGTSGLSSYNEQFF. The CDR3 DNA reads as TGCAGCGTGGCCGGGACTAGCGGCCTTAGCTCCTACAATGAGCAGTTCTTC. The rearrangement uses TRBV29-1 and TRBJ2-1; 11 bases line up with TRBD2. Germline loops: CDR1 SQVTM, CDR2 ANQGSEA. The CDR3 is 17 residues long. The trim removed 6 bases at V and 0 bases at J, leaving 10 bases unmatched.

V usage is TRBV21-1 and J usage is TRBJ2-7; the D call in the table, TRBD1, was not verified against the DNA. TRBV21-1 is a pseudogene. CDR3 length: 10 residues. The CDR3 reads CAAPHHEQYF. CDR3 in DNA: TGTGCCGCTCCACACCACGAGCAGTACTTC.

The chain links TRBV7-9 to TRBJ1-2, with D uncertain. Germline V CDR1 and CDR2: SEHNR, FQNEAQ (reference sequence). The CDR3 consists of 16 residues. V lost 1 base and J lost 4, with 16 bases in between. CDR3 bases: TGTGCCAGCAGCTTAGTAGAGGTTGTTAGCGCCTATGGCTACACCTTC. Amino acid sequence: CASSLVEVVSAYGYTF.

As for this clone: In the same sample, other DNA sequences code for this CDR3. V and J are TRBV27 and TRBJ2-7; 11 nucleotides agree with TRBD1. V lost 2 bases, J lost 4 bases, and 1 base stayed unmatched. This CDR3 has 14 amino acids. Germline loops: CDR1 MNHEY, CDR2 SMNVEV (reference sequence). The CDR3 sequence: CASSLGQGAYEQYF. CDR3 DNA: TGTGCCAGCAGTTTAGGACAGGGGGCATACGAGCAGTACTTC.

The CDR3 loop is CASSGPLGVGDQPQHF. In nucleotides, the CDR3 is TGTGCCAGCAGTGGTCCCTTAGGGGTAGGAGATCAGCCCCAGCATTTT. V is TRBV6-1 and J is TRBJ1-5; TRBD1 is a possible D gene (5 bases). In germline, CDR1 is MNHNS, CDR2 SASEGT. Trimming took off 4 bases at V and 5 bases at J, with 18 bases between the two ends. CDR3 size: 16 residues.

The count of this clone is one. The CDR3 sequence: CASSAPTGPYGYTF. The CDR3 DNA sequence: TGTGCCAGCAGCGCGCCGACAGGGCCCTATGGCTACACCTTC. The V and J genes are TRBV4-2 and TRBJ1-2; 7 bases fit TRBD1. Germline lookup yields CDR1 LGHNA and CDR2 YNFKEQ. The trim removed 5 bases at V and 4 bases at J, leaving 7 bases unmatched. The CDR3 runs to 14 residues.

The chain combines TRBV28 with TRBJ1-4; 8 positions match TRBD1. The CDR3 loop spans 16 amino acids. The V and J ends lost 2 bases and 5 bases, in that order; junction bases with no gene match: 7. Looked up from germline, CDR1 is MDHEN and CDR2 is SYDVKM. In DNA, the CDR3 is TGTGCCAGCAGTTTAGCGCAAGGGACAGGCAATGAAAAACTGTTTTTT. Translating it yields CASSLAQGTGNEKLFF.

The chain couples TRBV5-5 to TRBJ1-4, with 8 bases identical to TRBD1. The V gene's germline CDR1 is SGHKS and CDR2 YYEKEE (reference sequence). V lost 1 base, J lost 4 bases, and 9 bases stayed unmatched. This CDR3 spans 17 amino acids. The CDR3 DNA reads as TGTGCCAGCAGCTTGATATCAGGGGGCAGGGGTAATGAAAAACTGTTTTTT. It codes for CASSLISGGRGNEKLFF.

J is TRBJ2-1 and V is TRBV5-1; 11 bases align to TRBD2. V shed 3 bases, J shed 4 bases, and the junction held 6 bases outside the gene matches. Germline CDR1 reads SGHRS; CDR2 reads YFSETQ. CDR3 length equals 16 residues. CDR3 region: CASSWETSGIYNEQFF. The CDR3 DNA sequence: TGCGCCAGCAGCTGGGAGACTAGCGGGATATACAATGAGCAGTTCTTC.

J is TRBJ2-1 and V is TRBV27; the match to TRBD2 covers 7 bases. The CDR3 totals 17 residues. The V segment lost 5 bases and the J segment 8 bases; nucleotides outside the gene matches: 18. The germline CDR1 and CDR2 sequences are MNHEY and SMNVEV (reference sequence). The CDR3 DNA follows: TGTGCCAGCAGTCCCCGGCCGGGCGGGAGCCCCTTCTATGAGCAGTTCTTC. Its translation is CASSPRPGGSPFYEQFF.

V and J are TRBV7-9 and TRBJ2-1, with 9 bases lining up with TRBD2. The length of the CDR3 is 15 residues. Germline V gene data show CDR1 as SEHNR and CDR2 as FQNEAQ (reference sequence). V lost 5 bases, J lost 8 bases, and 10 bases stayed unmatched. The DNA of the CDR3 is TGTGCCAGCAGCCCCGTCCTAGCGGGACGCGATGAGCAGTTCTTC. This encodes CASSPVLAGRDEQFF.

The CDR3 loop is CASSFSFKETQYF. The CDR3, as DNA: TGTGCCAGCAGCTTTAGCTTCAAAGAGACCCAGTACTTC. The chain has TRBV5-6 and TRBJ2-5; D is uncertain. The length of the CDR3 is 13 residues. Trimming shortened V by 2 bases and J by 3 bases, and 8 bases separated the two germline ends. Germline CDR1 reads SGHDT; CDR2 reads YYEEEE.

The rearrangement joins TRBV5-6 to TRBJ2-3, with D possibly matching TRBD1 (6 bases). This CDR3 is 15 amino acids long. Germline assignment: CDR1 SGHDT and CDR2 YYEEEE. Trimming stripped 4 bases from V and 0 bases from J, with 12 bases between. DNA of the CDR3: TGTGCCAGCAGCGCCCAGGGGTCTAGCACAGATACGCAGTATTTT. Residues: CASSAQGSSTDTQYF.

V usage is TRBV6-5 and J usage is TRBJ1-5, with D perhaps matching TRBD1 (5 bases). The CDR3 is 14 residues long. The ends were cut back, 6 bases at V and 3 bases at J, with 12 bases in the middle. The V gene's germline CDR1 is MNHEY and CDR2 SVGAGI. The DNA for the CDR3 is TGTGCCAGCAGCCTTCAGGGATTCAATCAGCCCCAGCATTTT. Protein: CASSLQGFNQPQHF.

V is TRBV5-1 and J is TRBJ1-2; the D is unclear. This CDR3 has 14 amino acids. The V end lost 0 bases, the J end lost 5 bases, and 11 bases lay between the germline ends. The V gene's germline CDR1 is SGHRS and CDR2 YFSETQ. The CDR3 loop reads CASSLAGYPYGYTF. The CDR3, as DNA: TGCGCCAGCAGCTTGGCGGGGTATCCGTATGGCTACACCTTC.

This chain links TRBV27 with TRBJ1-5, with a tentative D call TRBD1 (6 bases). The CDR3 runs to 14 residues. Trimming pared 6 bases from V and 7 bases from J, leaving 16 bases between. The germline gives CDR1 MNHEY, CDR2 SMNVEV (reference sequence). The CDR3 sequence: CASSLQGEGQPQHF. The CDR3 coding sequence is TGTGCCAGCAGCCTACAGGGCGAAGGCCAGCCCCAGCATTTT.

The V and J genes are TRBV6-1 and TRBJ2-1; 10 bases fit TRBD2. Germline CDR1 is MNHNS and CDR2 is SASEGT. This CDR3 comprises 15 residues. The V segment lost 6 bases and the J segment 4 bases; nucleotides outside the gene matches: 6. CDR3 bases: TGTGCCAGCAGCGTTACTAGCGGGATATACAATGAGCAGTTCTTC. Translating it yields CASSVTSGIYNEQFF.

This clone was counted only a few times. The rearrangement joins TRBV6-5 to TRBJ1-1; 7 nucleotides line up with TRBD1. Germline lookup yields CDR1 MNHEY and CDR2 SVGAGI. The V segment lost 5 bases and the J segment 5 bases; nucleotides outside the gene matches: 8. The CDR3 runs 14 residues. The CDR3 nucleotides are TGTGCCAGCAGTACTTACAGGGGAAGGACTGAAGCTTTCTTT. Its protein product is CASSTYRGRTEAFF.

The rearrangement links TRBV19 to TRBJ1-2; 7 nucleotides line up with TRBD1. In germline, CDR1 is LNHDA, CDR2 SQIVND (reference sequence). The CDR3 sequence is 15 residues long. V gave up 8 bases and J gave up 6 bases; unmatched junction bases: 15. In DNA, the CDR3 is TGTGCCAGTCTCCCCGAGGACAGGTTCAAGGATGGCTACACCTTC. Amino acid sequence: CASLPEDRFKDGYTF.

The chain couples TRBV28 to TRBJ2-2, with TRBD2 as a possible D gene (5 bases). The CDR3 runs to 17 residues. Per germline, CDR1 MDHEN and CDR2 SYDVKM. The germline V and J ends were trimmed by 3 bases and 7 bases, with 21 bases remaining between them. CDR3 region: CASSFWVGVVGVGELFF. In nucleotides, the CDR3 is TGTGCCAGCAGTTTCTGGGTGGGAGTGGTTGGTGTCGGGGAGCTGTTTTTT.

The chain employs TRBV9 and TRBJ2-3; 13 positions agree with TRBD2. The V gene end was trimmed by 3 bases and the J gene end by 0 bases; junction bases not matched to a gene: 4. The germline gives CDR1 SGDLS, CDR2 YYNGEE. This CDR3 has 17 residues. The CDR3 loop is CASSGLAGGISTDTQYF. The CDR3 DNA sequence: TGTGCCAGCAGCGGACTAGCGGGAGGAATCAGCACAGATACGCAGTATTTT.

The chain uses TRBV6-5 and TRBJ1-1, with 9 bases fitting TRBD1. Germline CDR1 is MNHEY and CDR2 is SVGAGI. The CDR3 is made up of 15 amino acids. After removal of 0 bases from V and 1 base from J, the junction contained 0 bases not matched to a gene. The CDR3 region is CASSYSDRGNTEAFF. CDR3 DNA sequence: TGTGCCAGCAGTTACTCGGACAGGGGGAACACTGAAGCTTTCTTT.

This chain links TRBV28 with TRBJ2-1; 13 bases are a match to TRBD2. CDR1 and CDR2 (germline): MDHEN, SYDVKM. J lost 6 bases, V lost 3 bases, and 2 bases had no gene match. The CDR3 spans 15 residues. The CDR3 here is CASSFWTSGSNEQFF. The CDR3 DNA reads TGTGCCAGCAGTTTTTGGACTAGCGGGAGCAATGAGCAGTTCTTC.

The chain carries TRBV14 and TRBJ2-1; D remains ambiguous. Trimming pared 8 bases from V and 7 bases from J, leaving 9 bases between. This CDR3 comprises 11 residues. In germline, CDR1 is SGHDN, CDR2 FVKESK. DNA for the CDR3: TGTGCCAGCTCCAGGTCGAATGAGCAGTTCTTC. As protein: CASSRSNEQFF.

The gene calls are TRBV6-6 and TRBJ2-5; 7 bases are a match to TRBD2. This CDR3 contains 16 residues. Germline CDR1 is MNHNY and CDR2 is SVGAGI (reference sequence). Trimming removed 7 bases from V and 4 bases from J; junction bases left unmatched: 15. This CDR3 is CASKFSAGEAGETQYF. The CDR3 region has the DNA TGTGCCAGCAAGTTTTCGGCGGGAGAAGCCGGAGAGACCCAGTACTTC.

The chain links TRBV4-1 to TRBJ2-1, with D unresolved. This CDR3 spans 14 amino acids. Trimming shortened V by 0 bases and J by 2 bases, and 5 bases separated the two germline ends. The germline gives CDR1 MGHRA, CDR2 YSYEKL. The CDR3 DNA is TGCGCCAGCAGCCAAGATCAGGCCTACAATGAGCAGTTCTTC. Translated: CASSQDQAYNEQFF.

The CDR3: CASTAGGESDTQYF. In DNA form, the CDR3 reads TGTGCCAGCACCGCCGGGGGAGAGTCAGATACGCAGTATTTT. The V gene is TRBV7-9, the J gene TRBJ2-3, with D tentatively TRBD2 (6 bases). Trimming cost V 7 bases and J 4 bases, with 15 bases left between them. This CDR3 has 14 residues. Germline lookup yields CDR1 SEHNR and CDR2 FQNEAQ (reference sequence).